This entry concerns a single T cell receptor (beta chain). This clonotype was seen a few times. Its recognized antigen is unknown. No qualities accompany the bases; no much larger clone lies one base away. This sample was included in a study of T-cell memory formation after mild COVID-19 (dated by TCRdb to 2020 to 2022). At the level of the whole study: Most TCR sequence clusters were specific to one of the two donors. In two donors, T-cell clones that expanded and contracted after mild COVID-19 were followed by sequencing TCRalpha and TCRbeta repertoires longitudinally. Two young, previously healthy adult volunteers made up the cohort, one male and one female.

Beyond this particular receptor, the publication reports: From day 15 to 85, contracting clones showed balanced CD4/CD8 phenotypes, whereas a second wave of clones that expanded from day 15 to 37 leaned towards CD4+. Contracting CD4+ clones were found mainly in CM and EM memory subsets, while CD8+ clones were enriched in EMRA. Only a couple of mild cases were covered in the study, and larger cohorts including severe cases with pre-infection samples were considered necessary. Some responding clones were detected in pre-infection memory, which suggested that pre-existing cross-reactive memory T cells had joined the SARS-CoV-2 response. SARS-CoV-2 specificity was not confirmed for the second-wave clones peaking on day 37.

TCRdb lists the instrument as Illumina NovaSeq 6000. TCRalpha and TCRbeta cDNA libraries were constructed by 5'RACE with constant-segment primers, with sample barcodes and unique molecular identifiers being introduced. RNA was extracted from every sample with Trizol reagent. Library amplification was performed in two PCR steps, and a second sample barcode and Illumina TruSeq adapters were introduced in the second step. Sequencing of libraries was performed on an Illumina NovaSeq with 2 x 150 bp paired-end reads. Per the authors' processing: Demultiplexing of reads and collapsing into UMI-guided consensus sequences were performed with migec v1.2.7. Using mixcr v2.1.11, UMI consensuses were aligned to TRA and TRB V and J templates and then assembled into clonotypes. A clonotype was counted as expanded or contracted only if both edgeR and NoisET called the change significant, with noise models trained on biological replicates. For edgeR calls, the thresholds were a false discovery rate-adjusted p below 0.01 and a log2 fold-change of 1. As an exploratory analysis of dynamics, max-normalized trajectories of the 1000 most abundant clonotypes were examined by PCA with hierarchical clustering. Separately sequenced CD4+ and CD8+ repertoires were used to assign the CD4 or CD8 phenotype of responding clones. The public sequencing data were trimmed at Q25 with fastp and processed into clonotypes with MiXCR by TCRdb, which kept only in-frame beta chains. Entries that share a CDR3 protein sequence are merged under the most common genes and DNA. The V and J calls follow TCRdb's processing rather than the paper's. This sample lists approximately 440,000 distinct CDR3 sequences; about 19% were detected once. The ten largest clones represent roughly 8.4% of the sample.

Ficoll-Paque density gradient centrifugation was used to isolate PBMCs. Sequenced material: PBMCs or a T cell subset sorted from them (not recorded which). The sequence came from an adult woman who had mild COVID-19 (a few samples of this study predate the infection). The sample titles of this study are shuffled in the database, so cell type and time point are left out; the donor was told from shared clones.

The nucleotide sequence is TGCAGTGCTATACGAGGTCAGCCCCAGCATTTT. It encodes CSAIRGQPQHF. This chain is built from TRBV20-1 and TRBJ1-5, with the D gene too uncertain to name. The junction shows trimming of 4 bases on V and 6 bases on J, plus 7 bases between the germline ends. CDR1 DFQATT and CDR2 SNEGSKA are derived from the germline V gene (reference sequence). The CDR3 contains 11 residues, cysteine and phenylalanine counted. The kept DNA is CDR3 alone, 33 bases in frame from the first base.